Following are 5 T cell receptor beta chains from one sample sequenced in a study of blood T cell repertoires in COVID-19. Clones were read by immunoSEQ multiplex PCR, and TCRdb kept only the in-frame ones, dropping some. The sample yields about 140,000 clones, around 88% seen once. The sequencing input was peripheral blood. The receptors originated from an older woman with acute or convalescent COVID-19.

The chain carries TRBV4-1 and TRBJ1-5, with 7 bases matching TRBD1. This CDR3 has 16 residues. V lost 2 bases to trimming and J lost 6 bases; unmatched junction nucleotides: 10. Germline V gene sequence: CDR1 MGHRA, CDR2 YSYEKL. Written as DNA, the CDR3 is TGCGCCAGCAGCCAAACCCCCGACAGGGACGGTCAGCCCCAGCATTTT. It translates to CASSQTPDRDGQPQHF.

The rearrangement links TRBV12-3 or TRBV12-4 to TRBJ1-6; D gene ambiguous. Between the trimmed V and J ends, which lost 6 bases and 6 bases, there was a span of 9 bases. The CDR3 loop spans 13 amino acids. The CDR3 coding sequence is TGTGCCAGCAGCTGGAGCGGTAATTCACCCCTCCACTTT. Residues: CASSWSGNSPLHF.

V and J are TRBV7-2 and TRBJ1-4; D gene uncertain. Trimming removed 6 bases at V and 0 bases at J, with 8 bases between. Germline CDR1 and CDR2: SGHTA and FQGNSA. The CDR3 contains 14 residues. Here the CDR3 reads CASSQGATNEKLFF. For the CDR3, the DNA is TGTGCCAGCAGTCAAGGAGCAACTAATGAAAAACTGTTTTTT. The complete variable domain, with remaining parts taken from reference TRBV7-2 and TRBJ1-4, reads GAGVSQSPSNKVTEKGKDVELRCDPISGHTALYWYRQSLGQGLEFLIYFQGNSAPDKSGLPSDRFSAERTGGSVSTLTIQRTQQEDSAVYLCASSQGATNEKLFFGSGTQLSVL.

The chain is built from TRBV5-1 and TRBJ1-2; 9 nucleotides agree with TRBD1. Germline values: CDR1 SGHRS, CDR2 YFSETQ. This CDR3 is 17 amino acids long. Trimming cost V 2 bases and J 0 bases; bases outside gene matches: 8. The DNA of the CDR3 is TGCGCCAGCAGCTTTGGTTGGCGGGACAGGGCTAACTATGGCTACACCTTC. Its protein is CASSFGWRDRANYGYTF.

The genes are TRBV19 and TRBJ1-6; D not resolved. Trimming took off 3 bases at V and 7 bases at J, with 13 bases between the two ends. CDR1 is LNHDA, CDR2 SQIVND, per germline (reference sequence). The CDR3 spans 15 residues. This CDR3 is CASSILDMGNSPLHF. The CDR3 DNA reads TGTGCCAGTAGTATCTTAGACATGGGCAATTCACCCCTCCACTTT.